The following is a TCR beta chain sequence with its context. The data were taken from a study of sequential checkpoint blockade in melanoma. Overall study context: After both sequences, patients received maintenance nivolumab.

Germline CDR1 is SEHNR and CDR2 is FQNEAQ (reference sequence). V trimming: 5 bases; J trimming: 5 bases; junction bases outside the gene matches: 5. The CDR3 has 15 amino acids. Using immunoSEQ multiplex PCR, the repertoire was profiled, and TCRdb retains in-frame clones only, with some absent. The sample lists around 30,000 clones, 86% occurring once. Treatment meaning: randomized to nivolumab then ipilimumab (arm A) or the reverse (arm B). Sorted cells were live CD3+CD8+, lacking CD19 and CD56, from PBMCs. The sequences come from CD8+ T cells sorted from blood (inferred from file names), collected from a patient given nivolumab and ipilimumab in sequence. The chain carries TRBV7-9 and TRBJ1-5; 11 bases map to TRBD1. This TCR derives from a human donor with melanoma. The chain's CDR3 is CASSEGTGGYQPQHF. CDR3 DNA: TGTGCCAGCAGCGAGGGGACAGGGGGATATCAGCCCCAGCATTTT.